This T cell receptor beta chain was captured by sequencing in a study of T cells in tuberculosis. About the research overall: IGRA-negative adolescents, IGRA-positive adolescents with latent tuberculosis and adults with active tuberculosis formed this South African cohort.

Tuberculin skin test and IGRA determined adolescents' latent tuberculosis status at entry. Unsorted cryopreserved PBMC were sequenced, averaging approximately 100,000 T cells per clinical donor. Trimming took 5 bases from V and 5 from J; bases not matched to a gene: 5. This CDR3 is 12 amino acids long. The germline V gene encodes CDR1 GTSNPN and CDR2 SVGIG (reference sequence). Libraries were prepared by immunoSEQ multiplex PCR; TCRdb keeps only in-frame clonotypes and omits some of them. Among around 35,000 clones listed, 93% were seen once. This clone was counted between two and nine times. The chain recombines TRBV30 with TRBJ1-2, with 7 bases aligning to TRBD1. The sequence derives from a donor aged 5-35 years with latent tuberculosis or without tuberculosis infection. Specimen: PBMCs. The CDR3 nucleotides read TGTGCCTGGGGGGACAGTGGATATGGCTACACCTTC. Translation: CAWGDSGYGYTF.